Shown below are 26 T cell receptor beta chains from a single sample sequenced in a study of CD8+ T cells in alopecia areata. Following RNA extraction, reverse transcription yielded cDNA that acted as the sequencing template. Assay: immunoSEQ multiplex PCR; the TCRdb copy retains only in-frame clones and omits some. The table records about 97,000 clones, about two fifths of them present only once. Material for sequencing was CD4+ T cells sorted from blood. Source of these receptors: a human donor with alopecia areata.

About this clone: This is likely a read error, given that the CDR3 carries no conserved phenylalanine or tryptophan at its end. It is unclear where the CDR3 begins or ends on the DNA, so no DNA is shown, and the CDR3 is as TCRdb lists it. The rearrangement links TRBV7-9 to TRBJ2-7; the listed D gene, TRBD2, was not tested against the DNA. Germline V gene data show CDR1 as SEHNR and CDR2 as FQNEAQ (reference sequence). The length of the CDR3 is 14 amino acids, counting both ends. The CDR3 spells CASNPGGLAGALSI.

This sequence joins TRBV5-4 and TRBJ1-2; 7 bases are a match to TRBD1. J gave up 6 bases and V 4 bases, and 6 bases lay outside the gene matches. The CDR3 has 13 residues. CDR1 and CDR2 from the germline V gene are SGHNT and YYREEE (reference sequence). CDR3 protein: CASSTTGYNGYTF. CDR3 sequence (DNA): TGTGCCAGCAGCACGACAGGGTATAATGGCTACACCTTC.

This clone was observed a few times. The CDR3, as DNA: TGTGCCAGCACCGCCCGGAACTCTGGGGCCAACGTCCTGACTTTC. It translates to CASTARNSGANVLTF. The rearrangement links TRBV21-1 to TRBJ2-6. TRBV21-1 is given as a pseudogene. The CDR3 length is 15 residues.

The J gene is TRBJ2-1, the V gene TRBV2; tentatively, D is TRBD2 (5 bases). This CDR3 is built from 17 residues. V was pared by 3 bases and J by 1 base, with 16 bases between. Germline V gene lookup returns CDR1 SNHLY and CDR2 FYNNEI. CDR3: CASSDPGDVRSYNEQFF. The CDR3 DNA reads as TGTGCCAGCAGTGACCCCGGGGATGTTAGGTCCTACAATGAGCAGTTCTTC.

The chain combines TRBV28 with TRBJ2-7; 13 bases map to TRBD2. This CDR3 is 18 amino acids long. Germline CDR1 MDHEN, CDR2 SYDVKM. V lost 6 bases, J lost 9 bases, and 20 bases stayed unmatched. The CDR3 coding sequence is TGTGCCAGCAGCCACAACGGACTAGCGGGAGTGGTGAAGGATATGCAGTACTTC. Protein sequence: CASSHNGLAGVVKDMQYF.

CDR3: CASSQIQGAYGYTF. Here the CDR3 DNA reads TGCGCCAGCAGCCAAATTCAGGGTGCCTATGGCTACACCTTC. The J gene is TRBJ1-2, the V gene TRBV4-3; TRBD1 might be the D (5 bases). This CDR3 comprises 14 residues. Deletions cut 2 bases from V and 4 bases from J, with 11 bases between. Germline V CDR1 and CDR2: LGHNA, YSLEER.

The chain is built from TRBV28 and TRBJ2-3; 11 nucleotides agree with TRBD2. This CDR3 spans 16 amino acids. V lost 3 bases, J lost 5 bases, and 7 bases stayed unmatched. Germline V lookup: CDR1 MDHEN, CDR2 SYDVKM. The CDR3 nucleotides read TGTGCCAGCAGTTTTCTTAGCGGGAGGGCCCTAGATACGCAGTATTTT. This sequence encodes CASSFLSGRALDTQYF. Filled out from reference TRBV28 and TRBJ2-3, the complete variable domain reads DVKVTQSSRYLVKRTGEKVFLECVQDMDHENMFWYRQDPGLGLRLIYFSYDVKMKEKGDIPEGYSVSREKKERFSLILESASTNQTSMYLCASSFLSGRALDTQYFGPGTRLTVL.

With regard to this clone: The sample contains more than one DNA sequence encoding this CDR3. This rearrangement joins TRBV7-2 to TRBJ1-4, with D possibly being TRBD1 (6 bases). The CDR3 is made up of 14 amino acids. The germline CDR1 and CDR2 sequences are SGHTA and FQGNSA. With 3 bases removed from V and 7 bases from J, the gap between germline ends came to 12 bases. This chain's CDR3 is CASSLGQGSEKLFF. The CDR3 nucleotides read TGTGCCAGCAGCTTGGGGCAGGGGAGTGAAAAACTGTTTTTT.

The V and J genes are TRBV6-1 and TRBJ2-2; D assignment may be TRBD1 or TRBD2 (5 bases each). Germline CDR1 reads MNHNS; CDR2 reads SASEGT. The V end lost 7 bases, the J end lost 3 bases, and 12 bases lay between the germline ends. There are 14 residues in the CDR3. CDR3 in amino acids: CASNRDRDTGELFF. CDR3 DNA: TGTGCCAGCAACCGGGACCGAGACACCGGGGAGCTGTTTTTT.

This clone turned up a few times. V is TRBV7-2 and J is TRBJ2-5; D perhaps matches TRBD2 (6 bases). Germline values: CDR1 SGHTA, CDR2 FQGNSA. This CDR3 has 14 amino acids. V gave up 5 bases and J gave up 9 bases, with 19 bases separating them. CDR3 protein: CASSHDPTGGAQYF. The CDR3, as DNA: TGTGCCAGCAGCCACGACCCCACCGGGGGAGCCCAGTACTTC.

The chain is built from TRBV7-2 and TRBJ1-5; D gene uncertain. CDR3 length equals 15 residues. Germline CDR1 is SGHTA and CDR2 is FQGNSA. V shed 1 base and J shed 1 base, with 8 bases lying between them. DNA of the CDR3: TGTGCCAGCAGCTTAGACCCAAGGAGCAATCAGCCCCAGCATTTT. This codes for CASSLDPRSNQPQHF.

This clone has only a few counts. This chain uses TRBV11-2 with TRBJ2-5; maybe TRBD1 (5 bases). V lost 5 bases to trimming and J lost 2 bases, with 15 bases between them. The CDR3 length is 15 residues. The V gene's germline CDR1 is SGHAT and CDR2 FQNNGV. The CDR3 is CASSQNGAQQETQYF. The CDR3 coding sequence is TGTGCCAGCAGCCAAAATGGGGCACAACAAGAGACCCAGTACTTC.

This clone was seen only a few times. The rearrangement links TRBV29-1 to TRBJ2-7; 8 positions agree with TRBD1. Losses at the gene ends were 0 bases for V and 5 bases for J; bases not matched to a gene: 3. Germline V gene lookup returns CDR1 SQVTM and CDR2 ANQGSEA. This CDR3 has 13 amino acids. CDR3 protein: CSVEDIQGDEQYF. CDR3 coding DNA: TGCAGCGTTGAAGATATACAGGGGGACGAGCAGTACTTC.

This clone appeared a few times. The chain joins TRBV29-1 to TRBJ2-7, with 11 bases that match TRBD1. Germline values: CDR1 SQVTM, CDR2 ANQGSEA. J lost 7 bases, V lost 6 bases, and 17 bases had no gene match. The CDR3 is 16 amino acids. CDR3 sequence reads: CSVSQGRTGGWWEQYF. The CDR3 nucleotides read TGCAGCGTGTCTCAGGGCCGGACAGGGGGCTGGTGGGAGCAGTACTTC.

This clone was seen only a few times. The chain has TRBV7-2 and TRBJ2-2; tentative D call: TRBD1 (5 bases). CDR1 is SGHTA, CDR2 FQGNSA, per germline. The CDR3 spans 15 residues. V lost 0 bases, J lost 0 bases, and 5 bases lay in between. In DNA form, the CDR3 reads TGTGCCAGCAGCTTAGCAGGGGCGAACACCGGGGAGCTGTTTTTT. Translation gives CASSLAGANTGELFF.

This chain joins TRBV5-1 and TRBJ2-1; D is uncertain. Germline V lookup: CDR1 SGHRS, CDR2 YFSETQ. The CDR3 runs 15 residues. V dropped 3 bases and J dropped 3 bases, with 13 bases sitting between them. CDR3: CASSYSPFNYNEQFF. The CDR3 DNA sequence: TGCGCCAGCAGCTACAGCCCCTTCAACTACAATGAGCAGTTCTTC.

This chain connects TRBV15 to TRBJ2-1, with D tentatively TRBD1 (5 bases). The CDR3 spans 15 residues. The ends were cut back, 0 bases at V and 9 bases at J, with 15 bases in the middle. CDR1 is LNHNV, CDR2 YYDKDF, per germline (reference sequence). CDR3 DNA: TGTGCCACCAGCAGAGACAGGGCCGACGGAGCTGAGCAGTTCTTC. This translates into CATSRDRADGAEQFF.

The chain couples TRBV18 to TRBJ2-5, with 7 nucleotides matching TRBD1. V trimming: 0 bases; J trimming: 5 bases; junction bases outside the gene matches: 0. Germline V CDR1 and CDR2: KGHSH, LQKENI. The CDR3 has 13 amino acids. The CDR3 DNA follows: TGTGCCAGCTCACCACCGGACAGGGAGACCCAGTACTTC. Protein: CASSPPDRETQYF. The whole variable domain, filled in from reference TRBV18 and TRBJ2-5, reads NAGVMQNPRHLVRRRGQEARLRCSPMKGHSHVYWYRQLPEEGLKFMVYLQKENIIDESGMPKERFSAEFPKEGPSILRIQQVVRGDSAAYFCASSPPDRETQYFGPGTRLLVL.

J is TRBJ2-6 and V is TRBV27, with TRBD2 identical over 8 bases. The germline V gene has CDR1 MNHEY and CDR2 SMNVEV (reference sequence). The CDR3 totals 18 residues. The J segment lost 2 bases and the V segment lost 5 bases, leaving 11 bases of the junction unmatched. The CDR3 bases are TGTGCCAGCAGTCCCGCCGGGAGGGCGGGGACTGGGGCCAACGTCCTGACTTTC. This sequence encodes CASSPAGRAGTGANVLTF.

The sample holds a few counts of this clone. The gene calls are TRBV5-1 and TRBJ1-6, with D maybe TRBD1 (5 bases). In germline, CDR1 is SGHRS, CDR2 YFSETQ. Trimming cost V 5 bases and J 4 bases, with 16 bases left between them. This CDR3 contains 16 residues. This CDR3 reads CASRGSSGHYNSPLHF. DNA for the CDR3: TGCGCCAGCAGGGGCTCCTCGGGGCATTATAATTCACCCCTCCACTTT. The whole variable domain, remainder taken from reference TRBV5-1 and TRBJ1-6, is KAGVTQTPRYLIKTRGQQVTLSCSPISGHRSVSWYQQTPGQGLQFLFEYFSETQRNKGNFPGRFSGRQFSNSRSEMNVSTLELGDSALYLCASRGSSGHYNSPLHFGNGTRLTVT.

The rearrangement uses TRBV28 and TRBJ2-7; 8 bases fit TRBD1. The CDR3 is 16 residues long. Germline values: CDR1 MDHEN, CDR2 SYDVKM. The V segment lost 4 bases and the J segment 2 bases; nucleotides outside the gene matches: 10. In DNA, the CDR3 is TGTGCCAGCAGTTCAATCAGACAGGGGCTTACCTACGAGCAGTACTTC. Protein: CASSSIRQGLTYEQYF.

This chain connects TRBV7-8 to TRBJ2-5; TRBD2 might be the D (6 bases). Trimming left V 11 bases short and J 5 bases short, with 21 bases between. This CDR3 is 14 amino acids long. CDR1 is SGHVS, CDR2 FQNEAQ, per germline. The CDR3 sequence: CASQIRGRRETQYF. CDR3 bases: TGTGCCTCACAGATACGGGGGAGGCGGGAGACCCAGTACTTC.

The chain joins TRBV30 to TRBJ2-1; possibly TRBD2 for D (5 bases). The germline CDR1 and CDR2 sequences are GTSNPN and SVGIG (reference sequence). The V gene lost 3 bases and the J gene lost 5 bases, with 11 bases spanning the gap. The CDR3 totals 13 residues. CDR3 bases: TGTGCCTGGAGGGGAGCCAACGACAATGAGCAGTTCTTC. It codes for CAWRGANDNEQFF.

The CDR3 DNA reads TGTGCCAGCTCACCTGGGGGAGCCAACGTCCTGACTTTC. Protein sequence: CASSPGGANVLTF. The rearrangement uses TRBV18 and TRBJ2-6; D may be TRBD1 or TRBD2 (5 bases each). Germline V gene sequence: CDR1 KGHSH, CDR2 LQKENI. The V and J ends lost 3 bases and 7 bases respectively, with 7 bases between them. The CDR3 covers 13 residues.

This clone has a handful of counts. The chain couples TRBV6-5 to TRBJ2-7, with 10 bases aligning to TRBD2. With V trimmed by 2 bases and J by 6 bases, 10 bases remained unmatched. Germline loops: CDR1 MNHEY, CDR2 SVGAGI. The CDR3 loop spans 16 amino acids. CDR3: CASSYEGLAGEREQYF. The CDR3 DNA is TGTGCCAGCAGTTACGAAGGCCTAGCGGGAGAGCGCGAGCAGTACTTC.

V and J are TRBV5-4 and TRBJ1-2, with D unresolved. Per the germline V gene, CDR1 is SGHNT and CDR2 is YYREEE (reference sequence). The CDR3 is 14 amino acids. V lost 1 base and J 8 bases, leaving 15 bases between the germline ends. The CDR3 reads CASSLPVNYGGYTF. CDR3 nucleotide sequence: TGTGCCAGCAGCTTGCCAGTTAACTATGGAGGCTACACCTTC.